This TCR beta chain was sequenced during a study of Tregs in tolerant kidney transplant recipients. Study-level background: Recipients received nonmyeloablative bone marrow transplants from related graft donors, with transient mixed chimerism. Study conclusions and caveats: No direct test of biological reproducibility was done here. The small number of patients limits these findings pending further validation. Activated donor B cell expansion appeared to reveal the most relevant donor-specific TCRbeta repertoire.

Per the germline V gene, CDR1 is SGHKS and CDR2 is YYEKEE (reference sequence). J was trimmed by 0 bases and V by 8 bases; bases with no gene match: 7. This CDR3 spans 14 amino acids. The data were produced by immunoSEQ multiplex PCR, yet TCRdb's version contains in-frame clones alone and is incomplete. The sample includes tens of thousands of clones, 95% to 98% of them seen just once. A remark on this clone: Its matching antigen is unknown.

This receptor was identified in a human donor who received a combined kidney and bone marrow transplant. Material: Tregs from blood, obtained before the transplant. The chain carries TRBV5-5 and TRBJ2-7; 8 nucleotides align to TRBD2. The CDR3 region has the DNA TGTGCCAGTACCATAGCGGGGAGCTCCTACGAGCAGTACTTC. It codes for CASTIAGSSYEQYF.